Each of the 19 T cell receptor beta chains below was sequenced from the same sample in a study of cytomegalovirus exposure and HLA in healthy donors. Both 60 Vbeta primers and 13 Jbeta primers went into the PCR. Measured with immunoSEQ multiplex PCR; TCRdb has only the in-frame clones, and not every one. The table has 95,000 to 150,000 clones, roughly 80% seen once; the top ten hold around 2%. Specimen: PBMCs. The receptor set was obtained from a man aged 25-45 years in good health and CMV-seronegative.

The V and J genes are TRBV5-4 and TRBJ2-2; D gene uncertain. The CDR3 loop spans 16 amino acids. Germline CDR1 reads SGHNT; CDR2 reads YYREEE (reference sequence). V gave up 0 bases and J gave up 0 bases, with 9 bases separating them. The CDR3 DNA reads TGTGCCAGCAGCTTGGACCCACTTGCGAACACCGGGGAGCTGTTTTTT. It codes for CASSLDPLANTGELFF.

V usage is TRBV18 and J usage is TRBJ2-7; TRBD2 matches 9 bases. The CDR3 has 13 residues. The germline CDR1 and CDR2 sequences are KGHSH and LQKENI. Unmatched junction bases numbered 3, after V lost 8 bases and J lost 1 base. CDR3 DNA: TGTGCCAGCGCGACTAGCGGATCCTACGAGCAGTACTTC. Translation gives CASATSGSYEQYF.

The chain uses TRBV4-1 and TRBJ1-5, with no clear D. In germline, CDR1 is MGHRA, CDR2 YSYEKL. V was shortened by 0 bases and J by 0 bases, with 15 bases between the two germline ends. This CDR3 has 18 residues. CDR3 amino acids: CASSQDHPWELSNQPQHF. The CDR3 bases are TGCGCCAGCAGCCAAGATCATCCCTGGGAGCTTAGCAATCAGCCCCAGCATTTT.

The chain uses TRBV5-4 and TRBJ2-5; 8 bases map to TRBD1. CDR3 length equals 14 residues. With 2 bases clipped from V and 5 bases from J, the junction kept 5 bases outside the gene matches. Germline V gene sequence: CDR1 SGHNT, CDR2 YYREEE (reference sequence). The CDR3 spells CASSFQGAGETQYF. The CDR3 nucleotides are TGTGCCAGCAGCTTTCAGGGGGCGGGGGAGACCCAGTACTTC.

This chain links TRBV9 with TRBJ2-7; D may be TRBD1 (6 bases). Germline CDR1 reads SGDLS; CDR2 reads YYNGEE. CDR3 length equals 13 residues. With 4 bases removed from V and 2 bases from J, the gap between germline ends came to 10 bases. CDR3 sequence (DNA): TGTGCCAGCAGCTACAGGGATGCCTACGAGCAGTACTTC. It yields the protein CASSYRDAYEQYF.

CDR3 sequence reads: CASSQTPGQAYEQYF. The CDR3 DNA reads TGCGCCAGCAGCCAAACTCCTGGACAGGCCTACGAGCAGTACTTC. The V and J genes are TRBV4-1 and TRBJ2-7, with TRBD1 identical over 7 bases. The CDR3 is 15 residues long. V shed 2 bases, J shed 2 bases, and the junction held 6 bases outside the gene matches. CDR1 and CDR2 from the germline V gene are MGHRA and YSYEKL.

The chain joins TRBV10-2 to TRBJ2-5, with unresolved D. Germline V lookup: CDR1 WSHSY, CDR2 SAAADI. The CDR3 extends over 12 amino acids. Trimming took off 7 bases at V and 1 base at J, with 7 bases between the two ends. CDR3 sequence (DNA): TGCGCCAGCACGCGGTTCCAAGAGACCCAGTACTTC. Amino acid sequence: CASTRFQETQYF.

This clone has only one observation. This chain's CDR3 is CASSRGGIGETQYF. CDR3 coding DNA: TGCGCCAGCAGCCGAGGGGGCATCGGGGAGACCCAGTACTTC. The V gene is TRBV4-1, the J gene TRBJ2-5; 7 bases agree with TRBD1. Germline lookup yields CDR1 MGHRA and CDR2 YSYEKL. This CDR3 spans 14 amino acids. J lost 5 bases, V lost 4 bases, and 7 bases had no gene match.

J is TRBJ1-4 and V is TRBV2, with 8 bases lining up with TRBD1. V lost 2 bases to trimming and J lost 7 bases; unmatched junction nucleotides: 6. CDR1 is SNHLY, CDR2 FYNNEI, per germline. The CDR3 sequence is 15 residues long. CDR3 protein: CASSESRGQGEKLFF. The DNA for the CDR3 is TGTGCCAGCAGTGAAAGCAGGGGGCAGGGTGAAAAACTGTTTTTT.

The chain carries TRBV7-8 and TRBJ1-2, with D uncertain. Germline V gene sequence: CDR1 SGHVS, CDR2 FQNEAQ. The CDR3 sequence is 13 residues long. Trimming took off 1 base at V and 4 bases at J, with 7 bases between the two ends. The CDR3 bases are TGTGCCAGCAGCTTAGGCACTTTCTATGGCTACACCTTC. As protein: CASSLGTFYGYTF.

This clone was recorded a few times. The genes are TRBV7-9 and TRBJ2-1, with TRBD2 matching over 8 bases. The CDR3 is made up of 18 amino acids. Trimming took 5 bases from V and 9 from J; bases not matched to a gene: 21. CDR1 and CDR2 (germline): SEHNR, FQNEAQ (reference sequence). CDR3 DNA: TGTGCCAGCAGCCCAAGGTGGGACGGGGGGGACGGGGGAGGTGAGCAGTTCTTC. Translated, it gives CASSPRWDGGDGGGEQFF.

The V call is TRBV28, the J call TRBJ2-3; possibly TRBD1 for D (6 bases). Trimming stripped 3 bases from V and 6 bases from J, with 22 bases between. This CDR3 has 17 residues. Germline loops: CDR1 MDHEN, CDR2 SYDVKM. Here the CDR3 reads CASSFVGRGNRADTQYF. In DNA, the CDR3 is TGTGCCAGCAGTTTCGTTGGACGGGGAAACAGGGCTGATACGCAGTATTTT.

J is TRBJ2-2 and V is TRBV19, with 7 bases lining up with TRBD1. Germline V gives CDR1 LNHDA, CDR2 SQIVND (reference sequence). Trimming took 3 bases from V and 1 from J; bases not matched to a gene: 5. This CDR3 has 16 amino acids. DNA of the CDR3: TGTGCCAGTAGTATGCGGACAGGATTGAACACCGGGGAGCTGTTTTTT. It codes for CASSMRTGLNTGELFF.

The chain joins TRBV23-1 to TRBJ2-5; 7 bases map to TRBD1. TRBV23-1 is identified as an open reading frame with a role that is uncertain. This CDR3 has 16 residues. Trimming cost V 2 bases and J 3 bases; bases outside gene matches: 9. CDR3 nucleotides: TGCGCCAGCAGTCAAAACACAGGGGTCCCTGAAGAGACCCAGTACTTC. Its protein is CASSQNTGVPEETQYF.

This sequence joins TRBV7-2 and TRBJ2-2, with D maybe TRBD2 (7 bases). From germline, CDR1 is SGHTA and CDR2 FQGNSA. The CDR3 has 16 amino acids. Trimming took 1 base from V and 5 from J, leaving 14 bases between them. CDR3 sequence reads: CASSLGGGAPTGELFF. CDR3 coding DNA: TGTGCCAGCAGCTTAGGCGGGGGCGCCCCGACCGGGGAGCTGTTTTTT.

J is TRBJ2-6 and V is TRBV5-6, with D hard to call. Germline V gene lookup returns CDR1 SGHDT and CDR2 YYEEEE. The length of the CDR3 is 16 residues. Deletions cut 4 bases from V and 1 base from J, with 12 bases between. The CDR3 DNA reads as TGTGCCAGCAGCCCGGTTCTATGGTCTGGGGCCAACGTCCTGACTTTC. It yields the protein CASSPVLWSGANVLTF.

CDR3: CASSQDPTRVDTQYF. CDR3 bases: TGCGCCAGCAGCCAAGATCCGACTAGGGTCGATACGCAGTATTTT. This chain links TRBV4-1 with TRBJ2-3, with D possibly being TRBD2 (6 bases). This CDR3 has 15 amino acids. Germline CDR1 is MGHRA and CDR2 is YSYEKL. Trimming shortened V by 0 bases and J by 6 bases, and 13 bases separated the two germline ends.

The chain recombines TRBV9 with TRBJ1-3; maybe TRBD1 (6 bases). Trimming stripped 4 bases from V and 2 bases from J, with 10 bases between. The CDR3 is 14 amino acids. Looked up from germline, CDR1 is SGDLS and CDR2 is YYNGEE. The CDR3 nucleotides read TGTGCCAGCAGCCCACAGGGAACTGGAAACACCATATATTTT. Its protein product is CASSPQGTGNTIYF.

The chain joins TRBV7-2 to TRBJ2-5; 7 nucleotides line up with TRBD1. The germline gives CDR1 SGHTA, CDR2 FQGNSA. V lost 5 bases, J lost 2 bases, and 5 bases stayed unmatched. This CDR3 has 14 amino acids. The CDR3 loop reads CASSPNRGQETQYF. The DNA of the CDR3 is TGTGCCAGCAGCCCAAACAGGGGACAAGAGACCCAGTACTTC.